These T cell receptor beta chains were read from a single sample in a study of blood T cell repertoires in COVID-19. Measured with immunoSEQ multiplex PCR; TCRdb has only the in-frame clones, and not every one. This sample has fewer than 150,000 clones; around 80% occur once, and the top ten carry under 10%. The sample was peripheral blood. The receptors shown here come from a woman of 80 years or more in a cohort sampled during active or convalescent COVID-19. Each CDR3 is given with its conserved first and last residue. The order of the fields is V gene, clone size, D gene, J gene, CDR3 DNA, CDR3 protein. The D gene is left open where the match is weak. Not all rows give a size; the values are once, few, many and, for expanded clones, a class.

TRBV2	-	-	TRBJ2-1	TGTGCCAGCAGTGAACAGGGGGGCGATGAGCAGTTCTTC	CASSEQGGDEQFF
TRBV11-2	-	TRBD1	TRBJ1-1	TGTGCCAGCAGCACAACGACAGGGATCGGAACTGAAGCTTTCTTT	CASSTTTGIGTEAFF
TRBV7-2	-	TRBD2	TRBJ2-5	TGTGCCAGCAGCGGCCAGCGGGGGGGCGGTGAGACCCAGTACTTC	CASSGQRGGGETQYF
TRBV5-1	-	TRBD1	TRBJ1-2	TGCGCCAGCAGCACCCGGGACAGGGGGTCCTATGGCTACACCTTC	CASSTRDRGSYGYTF
TRBV15	-	-	TRBJ1-3	TGTGCCACCAGCAGAGACAGGGACTCTGGAAACACCATATATTTT	CATSRDRDSGNTIYF
TRBV6-2/TRBV6-3	-	TRBD2	TRBJ2-7	TGTGCCAGCAGTTCCCGCGGGGGACGGTCCTACGAGCAGTACTTC	CASSSRGGRSYEQYF
TRBV7-2	-	-	TRBJ1-1	TGTGCCAGCAGCCCCCGAGGGGGTATGGCTGAAGCTTTCTTT	CASSPRGGMAEAFF
TRBV18	-	-	TRBJ2-7	TGTGCCAGCTCACGGCTAGAGGCGGGCGAGCAGTACTTC	CASSRLEAGEQYF
TRBV7-2	once	-	TRBJ1-3	TGTGCCAGCAGCTGGGGGGGGGTCGCCGGAAACACCATATATTTT	CASSWGGVAGNTIYF
TRBV10-1	many	-	TRBJ1-5	TGCGCCATCCGTAGGAGAGGGCCCTTTAGCAATCAGCCCCAGCATTTT	CAIRRRGPFSNQPQHF
TRBV5-1	-	-	TRBJ2-5	TGCGCCAGCAGCTTGGTTGGGTTACTGACCGGGCAAGAGACCCAGTACTTC	CASSLVGLLTGQETQYF
TRBV4-1	-	-	TRBJ2-7	TGCGCCAGCAGCCACCCGGGCTACGAGCAGTACTTC	CASSHPGYEQYF
TRBV5-1	-	TRBD1	TRBJ2-7	TGCGCCAGCAGCTTGGTTAGGGGGCCCTACGAGCAGTACTTC	CASSLVRGPYEQYF
TRBV2	-	-	TRBJ1-1	TGTGCCAGCAGCACAGGGTCGGGCACTGAAGCTTTCTTT	CASSTGSGTEAFF
TRBV5-3	few	-	TRBJ2-1	TGTGCCAGAAGCATCACTCTACTTTACAATGAGCAGTTCTTC	CARSITLLYNEQFF
TRBV4-1	-	TRBD2	TRBJ2-2	TGCGCCAGCAGCCGTACTAGCGGGGGGGACCTGAACACCGGGGAGCTGTTTTTT	CASSRTSGGDLNTGELFF
TRBV19	-	TRBD2	TRBJ2-1	TGTGCCAGTAGTATTGGGACTAGGGGGTACAATGAGCAGTTCTTC	CASSIGTRGYNEQFF
TRBV4-1	once	-	TRBJ2-6	TGCGCCAGCAGCCCATGGAGGGGGGCCAACGTCCTGACTTTC	CASSPWRGANVLTF
TRBV7-3	-	TRBD1	TRBJ1-1	TGTGCCAGCAGGGTAACCGGGACAGGGGGCACTGAAGCTTTCTTT	CASRVTGTGGTEAFF
TRBV30	-	-	TRBJ1-5	TGTGCCTGGAGTGGTTCAGGGGACCAGCCCCAGCATTTT	CAWSGSGDQPQHF
TRBV19	-	TRBD1	TRBJ2-5	TGTGCCAGTAGCCCGACAGGGGGCGGACAGACCCAGTACTTC	CASSPTGGGQTQYF
TRBV23-1	-	TRBD1	TRBJ2-5	TGCGCCAGCAGTCAGCCCTCCCGGACAGGGGTTCTGGAGACCCAGTACTTC	CASSQPSRTGVLETQYF
TRBV5-4	-	-	TRBJ2-5	TGTGCCAGCACTCGGGAAGGAGCGTACCAAGAGACCCAGTACTTC	CASTREGAYQETQYF